Listed here are 17 T cell receptor beta chains from one sample, sequenced in a study of cytomegalovirus exposure and HLA in healthy donors. Primers: 60 Vbeta forward and 13 Jbeta reverse. Sequenced by immunoSEQ multiplex PCR; TCRdb stores in-frame clones only, minus some. The data hold around 60,000 clones, with more than 60% observed a single time. The sample comprised PBMCs. Every receptor here comes from a woman aged 40 to 50 in good health and CMV-seropositive.

In its sample, this clone was seen a few times. The rearrangement joins TRBV4-1 to TRBJ2-3; no firm D call. From germline, CDR1 is MGHRA and CDR2 YSYEKL. Between the trimmed V and J ends, which lost 3 bases and 2 bases, there was a span of 12 bases. The CDR3 is made up of 15 amino acids. As DNA, the CDR3 is TGCGCCAGCAGCCAGCACCGGCGGCTCACAGATACGCAGTATTTT. This sequence encodes CASSQHRRLTDTQYF.

The chain couples TRBV11-3 to TRBJ2-1; 8 bases are shared with TRBD2. J lost 6 bases, V lost 3 bases, and 4 bases had no gene match. The CDR3 runs 14 residues. Germline values: CDR1 SGHNT, CDR2 YENEEA. CDR3 DNA: TGTGCCAGCAGCTTTGACGGGGGGGCCAATGAGCAGTTCTTC. Its protein product is CASSFDGGANEQFF.

The J gene is TRBJ1-3, the V gene TRBV4-2; no clear D gene. The CDR3 length is 16 residues. CDR1 is LGHNA and CDR2 is YNFKEQ in the germline V gene. Between the trimmed V and J ends, which lost 0 bases and 4 bases, there was a span of 13 bases. In DNA form, the CDR3 reads TGTGCCAGCAGCCAAGAGTTGGGGAGTCCCGGAAACACCATATATTTT. This sequence encodes CASSQELGSPGNTIYF.

This clone was seen more than once but under ten times. The J gene is TRBJ1-4, the V gene TRBV13, with unresolved D. This CDR3 comprises 12 residues. V lost 1 base, J lost 10 bases, and 7 bases lay in between. Germline lookup yields CDR1 PRHDT and CDR2 FYEKMQ (reference sequence). This CDR3 is CASSLERGKLFF. In DNA, the CDR3 is TGTGCCAGCAGCTTAGAACGGGGAAAACTGTTTTTT.

J is TRBJ2-1 and V is TRBV6-1; TRBD2 agrees at 10 bases. Germline V gene sequence: CDR1 MNHNS, CDR2 SASEGT. The CDR3 sequence is 15 residues long. V lost 3 bases to trimming and J lost 6 bases; unmatched junction nucleotides: 5. CDR3 sequence: CASSDSSGGANEQFF. The CDR3 region has the DNA TGTGCCAGCAGTGACTCGAGCGGGGGGGCCAATGAGCAGTTCTTC.

This clone was observed a few times. This chain links TRBV5-4 with TRBJ2-1, with D maybe TRBD1 (5 bases). Trimming pared 3 bases from V and 7 bases from J, leaving 11 bases between. CDR3 size: 13 residues. Germline loops: CDR1 SGHNT, CDR2 YYREEE (reference sequence). In DNA, the CDR3 is TGTGCCAGCAGCTCCAGGGTCTTGAATGAGCAGTTCTTC. As protein: CASSSRVLNEQFF.

J is TRBJ1-5 and V is TRBV27, with TRBD1 matching 7 bases. The junction had 5 bases not matched to a gene; V was cut back by 3 bases and J by 3 bases. The CDR3 spans 15 residues. Germline-derived CDR1 and CDR2 are MNHEY and SMNVEV (reference sequence). CDR3 bases: TGTGCCAGCAGTTTTAGACAGGGAAACAATCAGCCCCAGCATTTT. Protein product: CASSFRQGNNQPQHF.

With regard to this clone: An end of the junction does not agree with germline; a read error may underlie this. This sequence joins TRBV7-9 and TRBJ1-4; tentatively, D is TRBD1 (5 bases). Germline values: CDR1 SEHNR, CDR2 FQNEAQ (reference sequence). CDR3 length: 15 residues. In DNA form, the CDR3 reads TGTTCCAGCAGCTTAGGGACTTCCTCCAATGAAAAACTGTTTTTT. Protein: CSSSLGTSSNEKLFF.

There are a few counts of this clone. An end of the junction does not agree with germline; a read error may underlie this. The chain employs TRBV7-9 and TRBJ2-7; TRBD1 aligns across 9 bases. Germline CDR1 is SEHNR and CDR2 is FQNEAQ (reference sequence). This CDR3 contains 17 residues. This CDR3 reads CSSSHPLSPTGGYEQYF. In nucleotides, the CDR3 is TGTTCCAGCAGCCATCCACTTTCCCCGACAGGGGGCTACGAGCAGTACTTC.

The chain combines TRBV18 with TRBJ1-1; no firm D call. Germline lookup yields CDR1 KGHSH and CDR2 LQKENI. Trimming stripped 2 bases from V and 5 bases from J, with 15 bases between. The CDR3 has 15 amino acids. The CDR3 loop is CASSPGGTGGTEAFF. The CDR3 DNA sequence: TGTGCCAGCTCACCAGGAGGAACCGGCGGAACTGAAGCTTTCTTT.

This clone showed up just a few times. This chain links TRBV5-1 with TRBJ2-1; 9 bases agree with TRBD2. CDR3 size: 16 residues. The germline gives CDR1 SGHRS, CDR2 YFSETQ. The V segment lost 0 bases and the J segment 5 bases; nucleotides outside the gene matches: 6. CDR3 bases: TGCGCCAGCAGCTTGGGGGCGGGGGGGGGTGACAATGAGCAGTTCTTC. Encoded protein: CASSLGAGGGDNEQFF.

The V and J genes are TRBV6-1 and TRBJ1-1; D ambiguous. The CDR3 totals 11 residues. Trimming removed 1 base from V and 7 bases from J, with 4 bases in between. Germline values: CDR1 MNHNS, CDR2 SASEGT. DNA of the CDR3: TGTGCCAGCAGTGAAGTCGGTGAAGCTTTCTTT. Translation gives CASSEVGEAFF.

This chain links TRBV2 with TRBJ2-3; 7 nucleotides align to TRBD1. J lost 6 bases, V lost 7 bases, and 19 bases had no gene match. Looked up from germline, CDR1 is SNHLY and CDR2 is FYNNEI. This CDR3 region has 17 residues. The CDR3 loop reads CASTPRWSQGLMDTQYF. CDR3 in DNA: TGTGCCAGCACCCCCCGCTGGTCACAGGGGTTAATGGATACGCAGTATTTT.

This rearrangement joins TRBV30 to TRBJ2-1, with D perhaps matching TRBD1 (5 bases). Germline CDR1 is GTSNPN and CDR2 is SVGIG (reference sequence). The CDR3 is 14 amino acids. Trimming pared 0 bases from V and 7 bases from J, leaving 13 bases between. The CDR3 DNA reads TGTGCCTGGAGTGTAGGGGCCAGGATTAATGAGCAGTTCTTC. This translates into CAWSVGARINEQFF.

This clone has only a few counts. J is TRBJ1-2 and V is TRBV7-2; D is perhaps TRBD1 (5 bases). V was shortened by 4 bases and J by 8 bases, with 14 bases between the two germline ends. This CDR3 is built from 13 residues. Germline V gives CDR1 SGHTA, CDR2 FQGNSA. CDR3: CASSSVTGRGYTF. The CDR3 DNA follows: TGTGCCAGCAGCTCTGTAACAGGCCGGGGCTACACCTTC.

CDR3 bases: TGTGCCAGCAGCTTGATGGTCGGGGACACTGAAGCTTTCTTT. It translates to CASSLMVGDTEAFF. V and J are TRBV5-4 and TRBJ1-1; D gene unclear. V was clipped by 1 base and J by 3 bases, with 10 bases between them. CDR3 length: 14 residues. Germline CDR1 SGHNT, CDR2 YYREEE (reference sequence).

This clone was seen a few times. The chain combines TRBV5-4 with TRBJ1-5; D might be TRBD1 (6 bases). Per germline, CDR1 SGHNT and CDR2 YYREEE (reference sequence). The CDR3 is made up of 15 amino acids. Between the trimmed V and J ends, which lost 4 bases and 4 bases, there was a span of 15 bases. The CDR3 reads CASSQGSDRNQPQHF. The CDR3 DNA reads as TGTGCCAGCAGCCAGGGTTCGGACAGAAATCAGCCCCAGCATTTT.